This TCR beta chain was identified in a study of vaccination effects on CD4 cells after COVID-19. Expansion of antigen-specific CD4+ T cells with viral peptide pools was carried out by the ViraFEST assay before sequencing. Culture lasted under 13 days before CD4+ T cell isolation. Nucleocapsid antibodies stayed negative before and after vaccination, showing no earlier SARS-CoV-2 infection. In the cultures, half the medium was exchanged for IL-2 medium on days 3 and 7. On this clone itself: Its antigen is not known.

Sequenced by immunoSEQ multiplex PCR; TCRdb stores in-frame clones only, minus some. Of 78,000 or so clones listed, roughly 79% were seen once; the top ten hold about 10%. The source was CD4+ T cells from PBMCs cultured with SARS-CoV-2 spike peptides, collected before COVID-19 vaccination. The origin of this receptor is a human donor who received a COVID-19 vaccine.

The CDR3: CASTAGGGAEAFF. DNA of the CDR3: TGTGCCAGCACCGCGGGGGGGGGAGCTGAAGCTTTCTTT. The chain joins TRBV6-5 to TRBJ1-1, with a weak D call TRBD1 (5 bases). The ends were cut back, 7 bases at V and 6 bases at J, with 15 bases in the middle. The germline CDR1 and CDR2 sequences are MNHEY and SVGAGI. This CDR3 comprises 13 residues.